The 22 T cell receptor beta chains listed next were all sequenced from one sample in a study of blood T cell repertoires in COVID-19. Assay: immunoSEQ multiplex PCR; the TCRdb copy retains only in-frame clones and omits some. This table has roughly 100,000 clones, 84% appearing once. The sequenced material came from peripheral blood. The source of these receptors is a man in his 60s with acute or convalescent COVID-19.

The rearrangement joins TRBV28 to TRBJ1-1; D perhaps matches TRBD1 (6 bases). This CDR3 is 14 amino acids long. Germline CDR1 reads MDHEN; CDR2 reads SYDVKM. With 3 bases removed from V and 4 bases from J, the gap between germline ends came to 12 bases. CDR3 DNA sequence: TGTGCCAGCAGTTTGACAGGTTGGAGCACTGAAGCTTTCTTT. Its translation is CASSLTGWSTEAFF.

The chain links TRBV18 to TRBJ1-1, with TRBD1 as a possible D gene (6 bases). Per germline, CDR1 KGHSH and CDR2 LQKENI. The CDR3 consists of 16 residues. V lost 2 bases and J lost 0, with 13 bases in between. CDR3 sequence (DNA): TGTGCCAGCTCACCAGTGGGGGCGGCCATGAACACTGAAGCTTTCTTT. As protein: CASSPVGAAMNTEAFF.

This clone was counted at least ten times. The chain recombines TRBV3-1 (or the pseudogene TRBV3-2) with TRBJ1-6; 7 bases are a match to TRBD1. The CDR3 extends over 14 amino acids. V lost 4 bases, J lost 7 bases, and 4 bases stayed unmatched. Germline V gene lookup returns CDR1 LGHDT and CDR2 YNNKEL (reference sequence). CDR3 amino acids: CASSLGQKNSPLHF. The CDR3 DNA reads as TGTGCCAGCAGCCTGGGACAGAAGAATTCACCCCTCCACTTT.

This clone came up once. The gene calls are TRBV19 and TRBJ1-2, with D perhaps TRBD1 (5 bases). V dropped 7 bases and J dropped 3 bases, with 12 bases sitting between them. The germline V gene has CDR1 LNHDA and CDR2 SQIVND (reference sequence). The CDR3 has 13 residues. DNA for the CDR3: TGTGCCAGTAAAACAGGTCCTCACTATGGCTACACCTTC. Translation gives CASKTGPHYGYTF.

The chain is built from TRBV10-3 and TRBJ1-1; D not resolved. V was pared by 0 bases and J by 1 base, with 6 bases between. The CDR3 is made up of 14 amino acids. Looked up from germline, CDR1 is ENHRY and CDR2 is SYGVKD. CDR3 loop: CAISESRGNTEAFF. Written as DNA, the CDR3 is TGTGCCATCAGTGAGTCCCGGGGGAACACTGAAGCTTTCTTT.

The rearrangement links TRBV27 to TRBJ2-5; D gene ambiguous. V lost 6 bases and J 3 bases, leaving 17 bases between the germline ends. Germline V lookup: CDR1 MNHEY, CDR2 SMNVEV (reference sequence). The CDR3 has 15 amino acids. The CDR3 DNA is TGTGCCAGCAGCCGGATGAATAGGAGAGAAGAGACCCAGTACTTC. Translation gives CASSRMNRREETQYF.

This clone came up once. The chain carries TRBV5-5 and TRBJ2-3; unclear D gene. The V end was cut by 2 bases, the J end by 2 bases, with 6 bases between. This CDR3 is 13 amino acids long. In germline, CDR1 is SGHKS, CDR2 YYEKEE (reference sequence). CDR3 DNA: TGTGCCAGCAGCTTCAGTCCCACAGATACGCAGTATTTT. It codes for CASSFSPTDTQYF.

The chain is built from TRBV11-2 and TRBJ1-5, with a possible D match to TRBD1 (5 bases). V lost 1 base and J lost 11, with 21 bases in between. The CDR3 covers 16 residues. CDR1 and CDR2 (germline): SGHAT, FQNNGV. The CDR3 protein is CASSLGTGWDWGSQHF. The CDR3 nucleotides read TGTGCCAGCAGCTTAGGGACTGGGTGGGACTGGGGGTCCCAGCATTTT.

This CDR3 reads CASRGLAGAYEQYF. The CDR3 coding sequence is TGTGCCAGCAGGGGGCTAGCGGGGGCCTACGAGCAGTACTTC. The chain joins TRBV2 to TRBJ2-7, with 10 bases identical to TRBD2. This CDR3 spans 14 amino acids. The germline CDR1 and CDR2 sequences are SNHLY and FYNNEI. V lost 6 bases, J lost 2 bases, and 4 bases stayed unmatched.

Only a few counts were recorded for this clone. The chain links TRBV20-1 to TRBJ2-1; D call uncertain. Germline values: CDR1 DFQATT, CDR2 SNEGSKA (reference sequence). Between the trimmed V and J ends, which lost 6 bases and 4 bases, there was a span of 4 bases. The CDR3 has 10 residues. CDR3 nucleotides: TGCAGTGCCCTGTACAATGAGCAGTTCTTC. The encoded protein is CSALYNEQFF.

The chain couples TRBV28 to TRBJ1-3; 8 nucleotides match TRBD1. Trimming cost V 6 bases and J 1 base; bases outside gene matches: 11. This CDR3 spans 17 amino acids. Germline V gene data show CDR1 as MDHEN and CDR2 as SYDVKM. CDR3 amino acids: CASRARGRLGSGNTIYF. CDR3 sequence (DNA): TGTGCCAGCAGAGCCAGGGGGCGGCTAGGGTCTGGAAACACCATATATTTT.

CDR3 loop: CASSERDRSQPQHF. The CDR3 bases are TGTGCCAGCAGTGAACGGGACAGGAGTCAGCCCCAGCATTTT. The chain links TRBV2 to TRBJ1-5, with 8 bases lining up with TRBD1. Germline assignment: CDR1 SNHLY and CDR2 FYNNEI. Trimming took 2 bases from V and 6 from J; bases not matched to a gene: 3. This CDR3 is built from 14 residues.

Concerning this clone: Other DNA sequences in the sample encode the same CDR3. The chain combines TRBV18 with TRBJ1-1; 9 bases are shared with TRBD1. Germline assignment: CDR1 KGHSH and CDR2 LQKENI. Unmatched junction bases numbered 0, after V lost 6 bases and J lost 1 base. The CDR3 totals 13 residues. The CDR3 DNA sequence: TGTGCCAGCTCGGGACAGGGGAACACTGAAGCTTTCTTT. Residues: CASSGQGNTEAFF.

The chain is built from TRBV5-4 and TRBJ2-5; 7 bases line up with TRBD2. The CDR3 has 15 amino acids. The junction had 10 bases not matched to a gene; V was cut back by 3 bases and J by 5 bases. Germline V gene lookup returns CDR1 SGHNT and CDR2 YYREEE (reference sequence). The CDR3 loop reads CASSWGAGRVETQYF. As DNA, the CDR3 is TGTGCCAGCAGCTGGGGTGCAGGGAGGGTTGAGACCCAGTACTTC.

The sample holds one count of this clone. This chain joins TRBV6-5 and TRBJ2-7; D might be TRBD2 (6 bases). V was trimmed by 6 bases and J by 5 bases, leaving 14 bases between them. CDR1 and CDR2 (germline): MNHEY, SVGAGI. This CDR3 comprises 13 residues. CDR3 sequence reads: CASRRLGLDEQYF. The CDR3 DNA sequence: TGTGCCAGCAGACGACTAGGGCTAGACGAGCAGTACTTC.

This chain links TRBV5-1 with TRBJ2-7, with 8 bases fitting TRBD1. The V segment lost 4 bases and the J segment 2 bases; nucleotides outside the gene matches: 8. Germline CDR1 is SGHRS and CDR2 is YFSETQ. The CDR3 has 15 amino acids. CDR3 in DNA: TGCGCCAGCAGCGAGGGACAGGCTAACACCTACGAGCAGTACTTC. It yields the protein CASSEGQANTYEQYF.

The chain carries TRBV5-1 and TRBJ2-5; a possible D gene is TRBD2 (5 bases). This CDR3 has 16 residues. The germline V gene encodes CDR1 SGHRS and CDR2 YFSETQ. Trimming took off 0 bases at V and 2 bases at J, with 14 bases between the two ends. CDR3 DNA: TGCGCCAGCAGCTTGGGCGGCAGGTCGGGGCAAGAGACCCAGTACTTC. The encoded protein is CASSLGGRSGQETQYF.

The CDR3: CASSRLQGSTEAFF. The CDR3 DNA sequence: TGTGCCAGCAGCCGACTCCAGGGATCCACTGAAGCTTTCTTT. J is TRBJ1-1 and V is TRBV7-8; D may be TRBD1 (5 bases). Germline V lookup: CDR1 SGHVS, CDR2 FQNEAQ. V lost 5 bases to trimming and J lost 4 bases, with 14 bases between them. This CDR3 spans 14 amino acids.

The chain employs TRBV6-5 and TRBJ2-5; maybe TRBD2 (7 bases). CDR1 MNHEY and CDR2 SVGAGI come from the germline V gene. Trimming cost V 11 bases and J 5 bases, with 18 bases left between them. This CDR3 is built from 13 residues. The CDR3 protein is CAGSWGGWETQYF. The CDR3 nucleotides are TGTGCCGGGTCATGGGGGGGCTGGGAGACCCAGTACTTC.

The chain links TRBV2 to TRBJ1-6; weak D call: TRBD1 (5 bases). V was clipped by 3 bases and J by 8 bases, with 11 bases between them. The CDR3 loop spans 14 amino acids. Germline assignment: CDR1 SNHLY and CDR2 FYNNEI. This CDR3 is CASSEGLRDSPLHF. DNA of the CDR3: TGTGCCAGCAGTGAGGGACTCCGGGATTCACCCCTCCACTTT.

This chain links TRBV5-1 with TRBJ2-4; D is undetermined. The CDR3 runs to 14 residues. With 0 bases removed from V and 3 bases from J, the gap between germline ends came to 7 bases. Per the germline V gene, CDR1 is SGHRS and CDR2 is YFSETQ. CDR3 protein: CASSLDGLKNIQYF. The CDR3 DNA reads as TGCGCCAGCAGCTTGGACGGTCTCAAAAACATTCAGTACTTC.

The genes are TRBV15 and TRBJ2-1; 8 bases fit TRBD2. The germline CDR1 and CDR2 sequences are LNHNV and YYDKDF (reference sequence). V shed 1 base and J 7 bases; nucleotides not matched to a gene: 3. The CDR3 length is 14 residues. CDR3 sequence: CATSRAGGFNEQFF. The CDR3 DNA reads as TGTGCCACCAGCAGAGCGGGGGGGTTTAATGAGCAGTTCTTC.